This T cell receptor (beta chain) was documented in a study of control samples from healthy donors and cancer patients (dated by TCRdb to the early 2020s). Library preparation used the immunoSEQ multiplex PCR assay. This is the immuneACCESS table as TCRdb keeps it, with only in-frame sequences that have V and J called. A part of the clones is gone; compared with another copy, unresolved V genes explain less than half, and the rest is unexplained. Present in this sample are some 140,000 clones, more than 90% of which were seen just once. Around 10% of the sample belongs to the ten largest clones. Turning to this clone: Its antigen specificity is not known. No base-level quality is on record; no much larger clone is a single base apart.

V is clipped by 0 bases and J by 3 bases, and the sequence between their germline boundaries is 14 bases long. Spanning cysteine to phenylalanine, the CDR3 consists of 16 amino acids. The kept DNA is CDR3 alone, 48 bases in frame from the first base. CDR1 is given as LGHDT and CDR2 as YNNKEL, both from the germline V gene (reference sequence). This TCR was sampled from a man aged 25 to 45 in good health. Material for sequencing was blood. The V and J segments used are TRBV3-1 (or the pseudogene TRBV3-2) and TRBJ1-2; a weak D assignment points to TRBD1 (6 bases agree). In nucleotides, the sequence is TGTGCCAGCAGCCAAGATACAGGGAGAAGGCACTATGGCTACACCTTC. It translates as CASSQDTGRRHYGYTF.